This T cell receptor beta chain originates from a study of blood T cells in healthy people across ages (dated by TCRdb to between 2014 and 2017). Notes on the research overall: In model experiments, roughly one uniquely barcoded TCR beta cDNA molecule per two T cells was captured by template switching. Using deep sequencing normalized with unique cDNA molecular identifiers, the study measured how TCR beta repertoire diversity changes with age. The study analyzed two additional independent replicas of 1 million unique cDNA reads from the same blood draw for two donors, one aged 18 to 30 and one aged 80 or older. The donors were split into four age groups: young (average about 16 years), middle-aged (about 40), aged (approximately 60) and long-lived (roughly 77).

The library came from 5' RACE. The listed sequencing device is Illumina HiSeq 2500. A second PCR of about 6 to 11 cycles was run with a J-beta primer mix and a sample-barcoded 5' primer. A unique molecular identifier was introduced onto each TCR beta cDNA molecule by a template-switch 5' adaptor carrying 12 random nucleotides. At least 2.5 million CDR3-containing paired-end reads were obtained from each sample. The Mint cDNA synthesis kit, primed by a TRBC-specific oligonucleotide, was used to synthesize first-strand cDNA from all RNA. All cDNA was treated with uracil-DNA glycosylase and then went through a first 18-cycle PCR with the universal primers M1SS and BC2_uni_R. In the paper's pipeline: Each sample was normalized by randomly selecting 1 million high-quality reads, each carrying a distinct molecular identifier. Instead of being binned into consensus sequences, reads that shared molecular identifiers were thrown out. MiTCR, set to a Q25 quality threshold and the strictest error-elimination algorithm, was used for CDR3 identification, clonotype clustering and error correction. A nonparametric unseen species model with Euler transformation was used to estimate lower-bound total TCR beta diversity. TCRdb trimmed the raw reads at Q25, called clones with MiXCR and kept productive beta chains. Every CDR3 protein is listed once, alongside the most common genes and DNA of its rows. The V and J calls were determined by TCRdb, not by the authors. The sample table records roughly 800,000 distinct CDR3 sequences; roughly 25% of these occur just once. The biggest ten clones account for 3% of the sample.

Concerning this clonotype itself: Its antigen specificity is not known. Base qualities are missing; no much larger clone stands one base away.

General study outcomes and caveats: Compared with the aged group, the long-lived group had more naive CD4+ T cells, fewer expanded clones and increased TCR diversity, suggesting age selection. As age increased, observed TCR beta diversity per million T cells dropped in a roughly linear way, and a significant reduction was already evident by age approximately 40. Since profiling was done on bulk unsorted PBMCs, naive and antigen-experienced compartments could not be conclusively compared. Donor CMV infection status was unknown, potentially confounding age-related changes in expanded clonotypes. Estimates of total diversity from one million sequenced T cells were regarded as lower bounds and underestimates. A strong correlation was found between observed TCR beta diversity and the percentage of naive T cells measured by flow cytometry.

The 39 donors, aged 6 to 90 years, were systemically healthy Caucasian individuals from Russia. Around 10 milliliters of peripheral blood were drawn from each donor into EDTA-treated Vacutainer tubes. Ficoll-Paque density-gradient centrifugation was used to isolate PBMCs, with at least 6 million obtained per sample. Trizol reagent was used to extract total RNA from PBMCs, with at least 6 micrograms per sample. For every donor, flow cytometry on a PBMC aliquot measured the percentage of naive CD45RAhigh/CD27high T cells. The germline V gene provides CDR1 SGHRS and CDR2 YFSETQ. Counted from cysteine to phenylalanine, this CDR3 has 16 amino acids. Here the CDR3 DNA is all that survives: 48 bases in frame from base 1. V ends up 4 bases short and J 7 bases short, with an unmatched junction base count of 11. These sequences were also reported in another study, on T cells of mothers and their children. The second paper states: The donors were nine systemically healthy Caucasian individuals, made up of three mothers and their six children. cDNA synthesis used all of the extracted RNA, with 1.5 ug of RNA in each 15 ul reaction. In the second PCR, the M1S primer introduced both the sample barcodes and 2-4 random nucleotides. Each mother yielded over 8 million TCR beta CDR3 reads and each child roughly 2.9 million reads. Thymic selection similarly shapes TCR recombination output in related and unrelated pairs, with minor effect from inherited differences. Related mother-child pairs always showed normalized repertoire overlap that was slightly higher than in unrelated mother-child pairs, though the difference was never significant. No persistent microchimeric T cell clones were detected, at a sensitivity of approximately 110 clones per million clonotypes. In the study, deep NGS was used to compare the TCR beta repertoires of mothers and children, and features distinguishing related mother-child pairs from unrelated individuals were sought. On average, the children were roughly 10 +/- 4 years old, while the mothers were about 37 +/- 4 years old. After adapter ligation with NEBNext reagents, the libraries were sequenced on Illumina HiSeq 2000 with 100+100 nt paired-end reads. To prevent cross-contamination, the mother and child libraries were prepared one month apart and sequenced in separate runs. For each donor, somewhere between about 450,000 and 2,100,000 distinct TCR beta clonotypes were identified. Naive TCR beta clonotypes were estimated from low-frequency clonotypes matched to each donor's FACS-determined naive share, without sorting.

Source material: blood. The receptor chain draws on TRBV5-1 and TRBJ2-1, with TRBD2 matching 10 junction bases. The origin of this receptor is a boy aged 5-17 years in good health. In nucleotides, the sequence is TGCGCCAGCAGCGTAACCGGGACTAGCGTGGGGAATGAGCAGTTCTTC. This translates into CASSVTGTSVGNEQFF. Reference TRBV5-1 and TRBJ2-1 genes cover what lies past the CDR3, so the full variable domain is KAGVTQTPRYLIKTRGQQVTLSCSPISGHRSVSWYQQTPGQGLQFLFEYFSETQRNKGNFPGRFSGRQFSNSRSEMNVSTLELGDSALYLCASSVTGTSVGNEQFFGPGTRLTVL.